This T cell receptor (beta chain) was obtained from a study of T cell changes during pregnancy in multiple sclerosis (dated by TCRdb to between 2017 and 2020). With respect to the entire study: Changes in the T cell repertoire over the course of pregnancy were examined in this study in women with multiple sclerosis.

Reading the germline V gene gives CDR1 SGHVS and CDR2 FNYEAQ. CDR3 length: 15 amino acids, cysteine to phenylalanine. Only CDR3 DNA is held: 45 bases, read in frame from base 1. V trim: 4 bases; J trim: 1 base; unmatched bases: 4. To prepare the library, the immunoSEQ multiplex PCR assay was applied. TCRdb retrieved this table from immuneACCESS and kept in-frame rearrangements only. Not all clones are present; in checked studies, unresolved V genes account for under half, and no reason is known for the remainder. In all, the sample holds about 60,000 clones, and about 90% of those were seen once. Together, the top ten hold 0.6% to 0.9% of the sample. As for this clone: Its antigen is currently not known. No per-base quality is available; no much larger clone lies one base away.

This TCR was recovered from a female donor with multiple sclerosis, enrolled in a pregnancy study. The chain uses TRBV7-6 and TRBJ2-4, and TRBD1 matches 7 of the central bases. Sequenced here: CD4+ T cells from peripheral blood mononuclear cells, sampled in the first trimester of pregnancy. Here is the DNA: TGTGCCAGCAGCTCAGTGACAGGGGCCAAAAACATTCAGTACTTC. Its protein is CASSSVTGAKNIQYF.